This T cell receptor (beta chain) came from a study of T cells in Graves' hyperthyroidism and ophthalmopathy. TCR beta CDR3 region amplification was performed from RNA transcripts. Using the HTBI primer set, a first-round RT-PCR was run on the TCR CDR3. TCRdb re-derived calls from the multiplex PCR reads in MiXCR, one entry per CDR3 protein. Here the sample spans about 350,000 distinct CDR3 sequences, around 13% being singletons. Hyperthyroidism of Graves' type that showed no ophthalmopathy progression within 18 months was stable. Hyperthyroidism had been newly diagnosed in patients aged 18 to 65, and its duration was under 2 months. Any patient presenting with uncontrolled infection, other autoimmune disease, pregnancy or lactation was left out. This clonotype showed up just a few times. V lost 6 bases to trimming and J lost 10 bases, with 21 bases between them. There are 15 residues in the CDR3. Germline loops: CDR1 KGHSH, CDR2 LQKENI.

Sequenced: blood. The chain employs TRBV18 and TRBJ1-4, with D unresolved. The source is a woman aged 30 to 39 with Graves' hyperthyroidism. Written as DNA, the CDR3 is TGTGCCAGCTCTCAACGGATATCCCGAGAGGTAAAACTGTTTTTT. As protein: CASSQRISREVKLFF.